This entry lists 4 T cell receptor beta chains sequenced from one sample in a study of T cell responses to AZD1222 COVID-19 vaccine. TCRdb keeps only in-frame clones here, not all; method: immunoSEQ multiplex PCR. The sample carries more than 70,000 clones, around nine tenths recorded once. The sample consisted of peripheral blood, taken 28 days after the second AZD1222 dose. The receptors were sampled from an adult who received the AZD1222 COVID-19 vaccine.

The CDR3 bases are TGTGCCAGCAGCTTAGCTCTGACACCGGGTGGACTAGCGGGGGGGGCCATCGAGACCCAGTACTTC. Translated, it gives CASSLALTPGGLAGGAIETQYF. V usage is TRBV7-3 and J usage is TRBJ2-5, with 15 bases aligning to TRBD2. The CDR3 length is 22 residues. CDR1 is SGHTA and CDR2 is FQGTGA in the germline V gene. J lost 5 bases, V lost 2 bases, and 21 bases had no gene match.

The CDR3, as DNA: TGTGCCAGCAGCTTAGAACAGGTCGGCGGCTACACCTTC. This gives the protein CASSLEQVGGYTF. The chain combines TRBV7-9 with TRBJ1-2, with D possibly TRBD1 on 5 matching bases. V lost 1 base and J 8 bases, leaving 11 bases between the germline ends. Germline V gene sequence: CDR1 SEHNR, CDR2 FQNEAQ (reference sequence). This CDR3 region has 13 residues.

V and J are TRBV7-2 and TRBJ2-3; 9 bases line up with TRBD2. The ends lost 1 base at V and 4 bases at J; junction bases unmatched: 9. The germline V gene encodes CDR1 SGHTA and CDR2 FQGNSA. The CDR3 length is 17 residues. CDR3 DNA: TGTGCCAGCAGCTTAGTTCCCTTAGCGGGAGTGTCAGATACGCAGTATTTT. Protein: CASSLVPLAGVSDTQYF. The complete variable domain, with remaining parts taken from reference TRBV7-2 and TRBJ2-3, reads GAGVSQSPSNKVTEKGKDVELRCDPISGHTALYWYRQSLGQGLEFLIYFQGNSAPDKSGLPSDRFSAERTGGSVSTLTIQRTQQEDSAVYLCASSLVPLAGVSDTQYFGPGTRLTVL.

The rearrangement uses TRBV29-1 and TRBJ1-1; perhaps TRBD1 as D (5 bases). The V and J ends lost 4 bases and 1 base respectively, with 10 bases between them. The CDR3 runs 13 residues. Germline V gives CDR1 SQVTM, CDR2 ANQGSEA. The CDR3 coding sequence is TGCAGCGTTGTCCGACAGTCGAACACTGAAGCTTTCTTT. This encodes CSVVRQSNTEAFF.